The 25 T cell receptor beta chains listed next were all sequenced from one sample in a study of blood T cell repertoires in COVID-19. This table comes from immunoSEQ multiplex PCR, and its TCRdb copy is limited to in-frame clones, with some not included. The sample has hundreds of thousands of clones, about 90% seen once. The sequencing sample was made of peripheral blood. Source of these receptors: a woman in her late teens or twenties who had recovered from COVID-19.

J is TRBJ2-5 and V is TRBV2; D might be TRBD1 (5 bases). Germline loops: CDR1 SNHLY, CDR2 FYNNEI. The V end was cut by 2 bases, the J end by 5 bases, with 6 bases between. This CDR3 has 12 amino acids. Written as DNA, the CDR3 is TGTGCCAGCAGTGAATACAGGGAGACCCAGTACTTC. Protein product: CASSEYRETQYF.

The chain carries TRBV3-1 (or the pseudogene TRBV3-2) and TRBJ2-3, with TRBD2 identical over 13 bases. V was pared by 3 bases and J by 4 bases, with 7 bases of the junction left unmatched. In germline, CDR1 is LGHDT, CDR2 YNNKEL (reference sequence). CDR3 size: 17 residues. The CDR3 region is CASSQMLLAGGPDTQYF. CDR3 nucleotide sequence: TGTGCCAGCAGCCAGATGCTACTAGCGGGAGGGCCAGATACGCAGTATTTT.

The chain is built from TRBV5-6 and TRBJ1-5, with no clear D. CDR1 and CDR2 (germline): SGHDT, YYEEEE. This CDR3 has 12 residues. Trimming shortened V by 0 bases and J by 11 bases, and 9 bases separated the two germline ends. CDR3 bases: TGTGCCAGCAGCTTGGCCTCGGGATCCCAGCATTTT. Protein sequence: CASSLASGSQHF.

This sequence joins TRBV4-1 and TRBJ2-3; 12 bases are shared with TRBD2. Trimming cost V 1 base and J 1 base; bases outside gene matches: 9. Germline CDR1 and CDR2: MGHRA and YSYEKL. The CDR3 extends over 19 amino acids. This chain's CDR3 is CASSQGLAGVGLGTDTQYF. CDR3 nucleotides: TGCGCCAGCAGCCAAGGACTAGCGGGAGTCGGGCTTGGCACAGATACGCAGTATTTT.

This chain uses TRBV28 with TRBJ2-5; the match to TRBD2 covers 13 bases. V lost 6 bases and J lost 5; bases outside the gene matches: 9. CDR3 length: 16 amino acids. The V gene's germline CDR1 is MDHEN and CDR2 SYDVKM. The DNA for the CDR3 is TGTGCCAGCAGAAAGAAAGGGACTAGCGGGATCGAGACCCAGTACTTC. Protein product: CASRKKGTSGIETQYF. Combining the CDR3 with reference TRBV28 and TRBJ2-5 gives the whole variable domain DVKVTQSSRYLVKRTGEKVFLECVQDMDHENMFWYRQDPGLGLRLIYFSYDVKMKEKGDIPEGYSVSREKKERFSLILESASTNQTSMYLCASRKKGTSGIETQYFGPGTRLLVL.

In this sample, this clone turned up once. The chain employs TRBV2 and TRBJ1-5, with TRBD1 matching over 8 bases. The CDR3 totals 17 residues. The germline V gene has CDR1 SNHLY and CDR2 FYNNEI. Trimming cost V 7 bases and J 0 bases; bases outside gene matches: 11. CDR3 DNA: TGTGCCAGCACAAGGGAACGGACAGGGAATAGCAATCAGCCCCAGCATTTT. Translated: CASTRERTGNSNQPQHF.

The chain combines TRBV4-3 with TRBJ2-1; 10 nucleotides align to TRBD2. Germline V gene sequence: CDR1 LGHNA, CDR2 YSLEER. CDR3 length equals 20 residues. V lost 1 base and J lost 3; bases outside the gene matches: 15. The CDR3 here is CASSQGGSSGSPTYYNEQFF. DNA of the CDR3: TGCGCCAGCAGCCAAGGGGGATCTAGCGGGAGTCCGACTTACTACAATGAGCAGTTCTTC.

V gene TRBV3-1 (or the pseudogene TRBV3-2) combines with J gene TRBJ2-4, with 8 bases lining up with TRBD2. Trimming cost V 8 bases and J 0 bases; bases outside gene matches: 18. Germline CDR1 reads LGHDT; CDR2 reads YNNKEL (reference sequence). This CDR3 region has 19 residues. The CDR3 loop is CASREGLEVLRIAKNIQYF. The DNA for the CDR3 is TGTGCCAGCCGGGAGGGGCTGGAGGTCCTACGCATAGCCAAAAACATTCAGTACTTC.

This chain joins TRBV29-1 and TRBJ2-1, with 7 bases identical to TRBD2. In germline, CDR1 is SQVTM, CDR2 ANQGSEA. V lost 0 bases to trimming and J lost 7 bases; unmatched junction nucleotides: 12. This CDR3 is 16 amino acids long. CDR3 DNA: TGCAGCGTTGAAGATCCGGGACTACAGAGTTGGAATGAGCAGTTCTTC. Translation gives CSVEDPGLQSWNEQFF.

V gene TRBV10-1 combines with J gene TRBJ2-4; TRBD2 agrees at 7 bases. The germline CDR1 and CDR2 sequences are WNHNN and SYGVQD (reference sequence). CDR3 length equals 17 residues. The V gene end was trimmed by 7 bases and the J gene end by 0 bases; junction bases not matched to a gene: 12. The CDR3 DNA is TGCGCCAGCACCCCCACTAGCGCGATACTAGCCAAAAACATTCAGTACTTC. Translation: CASTPTSAILAKNIQYF.

The V and J genes are TRBV18 and TRBJ1-6, with D maybe TRBD1 (6 bases). V gave up 5 bases and J gave up 0 bases, with 17 bases separating them. The CDR3 is 18 residues long. CDR1 and CDR2 from the germline V gene are KGHSH and LQKENI. The CDR3 sequence: CASSRVTGRSSYNSPLHF. The DNA for the CDR3 is TGTGCCAGCTCAAGGGTCACAGGGCGAAGCTCCTATAATTCACCCCTCCACTTT. Variable domain in full (rest from reference TRBV18 and TRBJ1-6): NAGVMQNPRHLVRRRGQEARLRCSPMKGHSHVYWYRQLPEEGLKFMVYLQKENIIDESGMPKERFSAEFPKEGPSILRIQQVVRGDSAAYFCASSRVTGRSSYNSPLHFGNGTRLTVT.

The gene calls are TRBV3-1 (or the pseudogene TRBV3-2) and TRBJ2-1, with a tentative D call TRBD2 (5 bases). Deletions cut 1 base from V and 7 bases from J, with 14 bases between. The CDR3 is 15 amino acids. Germline CDR1 LGHDT, CDR2 YNNKEL (reference sequence). CDR3 nucleotide sequence: TGTGCCAGCAGCCAAGTGGGTAGCGTGCGAAATGAGCAGTTCTTC. This gives the protein CASSQVGSVRNEQFF.

The chain couples TRBV24-1 to TRBJ1-4; TRBD1 matches 7 bases. The germline gives CDR1 KGHDR, CDR2 SFDVKD. The CDR3 length is 13 residues. Trimming at V came to 10 bases and at J to 4 bases, leaving 5 bases not matched to a gene. DNA for the CDR3: TGTGCCACTTCGGGACAGAGTAATGAAAAACTGTTTTTT. This encodes CATSGQSNEKLFF.

In DNA form, the CDR3 reads TGTGCCAGCAGCTCGGGACAGCTTCCTAACTATGGCTACACCTTC. Residues: CASSSGQLPNYGYTF. V is TRBV6-5 and J is TRBJ1-2; 7 nucleotides align to TRBD1. The germline V gene encodes CDR1 MNHEY and CDR2 SVGAGI. CDR3 size: 15 residues. Unmatched junction bases numbered 7, after V lost 6 bases and J lost 0 bases.

This chain uses TRBV7-9 with TRBJ2-2; 9 bases line up with TRBD2. Germline V gene data show CDR1 as SEHNR and CDR2 as FQNEAQ (reference sequence). The trim removed 3 bases at V and 5 bases at J, leaving 4 bases unmatched. CDR3 length equals 15 residues. The CDR3 region is CASSLWREGTGELFF. The CDR3 DNA sequence: TGTGCCAGCAGCTTGTGGCGGGAGGGGACCGGGGAGCTGTTTTTT.

The J gene is TRBJ1-2, the V gene TRBV5-1, with 9 positions matching TRBD1. CDR3 length: 15 residues. Trimming at V came to 4 bases and at J to 3 bases, leaving 7 bases not matched to a gene. The V gene's germline CDR1 is SGHRS and CDR2 YFSETQ. CDR3 amino acids: CASSGGTGNDYGYTF. CDR3 in DNA: TGCGCCAGCAGCGGAGGGACAGGGAACGACTATGGCTACACCTTC.

The chain recombines TRBV6-2 or TRBV6-3 with TRBJ2-1; 10 positions match TRBD2. Trimming at V came to 5 bases and at J to 12 bases, leaving 16 bases not matched to a gene. The CDR3 consists of 16 residues. The V gene's germline CDR1 is MNHEY and CDR2 SVGEGT. The CDR3 is CASSGTASGRIGGQFF. CDR3 bases: TGTGCCAGCAGTGGGACAGCTAGCGGGAGAATCGGCGGGCAGTTCTTC.

This rearrangement joins TRBV4-3 to TRBJ2-1; 11 bases align to TRBD2. In germline, CDR1 is LGHNA, CDR2 YSLEER. Unmatched junction bases numbered 6, after V lost 0 bases and J lost 5 bases. The CDR3 contains 17 residues. The CDR3 coding sequence is TGCGCCAGCAGCCAAGACCCGGGACTAGCGGAAAACAATGAGCAGTTCTTC. Protein sequence: CASSQDPGLAENNEQFF.

This chain connects TRBV19 to TRBJ1-3, with 10 bases fitting TRBD1. The germline V gene has CDR1 LNHDA and CDR2 SQIVND (reference sequence). V shed 4 bases, J shed 3 bases, and the junction held 6 bases outside the gene matches. The CDR3 totals 16 residues. The CDR3 is CASSTRDRGGGNTIYF. CDR3 nucleotide sequence: TGTGCCAGTAGTACCCGGGACAGGGGCGGTGGAAACACCATATATTTT.

This CDR3 reads CASRIRPQKTGWQETQYF. The CDR3 nucleotides are TGTGCCAGCAGGATAAGACCGCAGAAGACAGGTTGGCAAGAGACCCAGTACTTC. The genes are TRBV7-2 and TRBJ2-5; D perhaps matches TRBD1 (6 bases). This CDR3 contains 18 residues. CDR1 SGHTA and CDR2 FQGNSA come from the germline V gene. The V end lost 6 bases, the J end lost 2 bases, and 25 bases lay between the germline ends.

The rearrangement uses TRBV3-1 (or the pseudogene TRBV3-2) and TRBJ1-3; D remains unclear. This CDR3 contains 15 residues. V was pared by 4 bases and J by 0 bases, with 10 bases between. Germline values: CDR1 LGHDT, CDR2 YNNKEL (reference sequence). The CDR3 nucleotides are TGTGCCAGCAGCCGGTCAGGTTTCTCTGGAAACACCATATATTTT. Protein product: CASSRSGFSGNTIYF.

The V call is TRBV27, the J call TRBJ2-7, with D perhaps matching TRBD2 (7 bases). The CDR3 contains 14 residues. Germline CDR1 is MNHEY and CDR2 is SMNVEV (reference sequence). The V end was cut by 2 bases, the J end by 6 bases, with 14 bases between. The CDR3 sequence: CASSLLGEGGEQYV. The CDR3 DNA follows: TGTGCCAGCAGTTTACTGGGGGAGGGGGGCGAGCAGTACGTC.

The CDR3: CASSFRYGQGSQPQHF. CDR3 nucleotides: TGTGCCAGCAGTTTCCGGTACGGACAGGGGAGTCAGCCCCAGCATTTT. The genes are TRBV28 and TRBJ1-5, with TRBD1 matching over 9 bases. Germline CDR1 MDHEN, CDR2 SYDVKM. V was pared by 3 bases and J by 6 bases, with 9 bases of the junction left unmatched. The CDR3 length is 16 residues. Variable domain in full (rest from reference TRBV28 and TRBJ1-5): DVKVTQSSRYLVKRTGEKVFLECVQDMDHENMFWYRQDPGLGLRLIYFSYDVKMKEKGDIPEGYSVSREKKERFSLILESASTNQTSMYLCASSFRYGQGSQPQHFGDGTRLSIL.

This sequence joins TRBV29-1 and TRBJ2-3, with D possibly TRBD2 on 7 matching bases. Germline V gives CDR1 SQVTM, CDR2 ANQGSEA. Trimming stripped 4 bases from V and 5 bases from J, with 16 bases between. This CDR3 region has 14 residues. As DNA, the CDR3 is TGCAGCGTTGCCCGTGGGGGGGCGGGAGATACGCAGTATTTT. This translates into CSVARGGAGDTQYF.

The rearrangement joins TRBV6-5 to TRBJ1-6, with 8 bases fitting TRBD1. CDR1 is MNHEY and CDR2 is SVGAGI in the germline V gene. J lost 6 bases, V lost 0 bases, and 4 bases had no gene match. The CDR3 is made up of 16 amino acids. CDR3 coding DNA: TGTGCCAGCAGTTACTCGCAGGGGGCGCTTAATTCACCCCTCCACTTT. Amino acids: CASSYSQGALNSPLHF.